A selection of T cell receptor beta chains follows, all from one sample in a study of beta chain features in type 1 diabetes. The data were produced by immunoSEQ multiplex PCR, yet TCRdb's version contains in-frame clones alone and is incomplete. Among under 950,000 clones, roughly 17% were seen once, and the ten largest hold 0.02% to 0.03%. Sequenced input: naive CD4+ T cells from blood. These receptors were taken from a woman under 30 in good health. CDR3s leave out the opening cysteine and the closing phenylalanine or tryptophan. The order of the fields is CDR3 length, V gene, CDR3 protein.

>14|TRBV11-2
ASSLLLAGVYNEQF
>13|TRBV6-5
ASSLTSGRSGEQF
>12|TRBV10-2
ASRDRESSTEAF
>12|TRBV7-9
ASSLDHRGEKLF
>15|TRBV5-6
ASSLVVSGLDTGELF
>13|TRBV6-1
ASSELGQLNTEAF
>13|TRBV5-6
ASDGLAGVYNEQF
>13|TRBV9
ASSVGGGGNTEAF
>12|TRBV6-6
ASSLRQGGHEQY
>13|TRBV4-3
ASSPRQGYNSPLH
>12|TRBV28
ASSFGSSGNTIY
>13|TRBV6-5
ASSPHQLQNYGYT
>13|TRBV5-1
ASSLAGEYYYEQY
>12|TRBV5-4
ASSLMGSTDTQY
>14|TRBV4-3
ASSQEVAGGPYEQY
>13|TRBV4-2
ASSQASGISYEQY
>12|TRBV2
ASIPGPSAGELF
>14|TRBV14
ASRPPREALNNEQF
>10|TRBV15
ATSRGVYTQY
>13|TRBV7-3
ASSPQGGSGETQY
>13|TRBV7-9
ASSLGGAGNQPQH
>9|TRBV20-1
SARPGGIAF
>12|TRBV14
ASSQVHQIYGYT
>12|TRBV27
ASRGLGGASGYT
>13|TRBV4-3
ASAPASRGTDTQY
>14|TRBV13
ASSLRLALLTDTQY
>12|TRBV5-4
ASSLQGGNQPQH
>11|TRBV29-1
SLGLAGGNEQF
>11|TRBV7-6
ASSLVQGETQY
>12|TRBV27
ASSPHAQGTEAF
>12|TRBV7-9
ASSHRTVYNEQF
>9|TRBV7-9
ASSLRGEAF
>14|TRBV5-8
ASSVPLAGSRETQY
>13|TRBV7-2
ASSSSGTSYNEQF
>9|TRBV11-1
ASSLSKEQY
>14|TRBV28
ASSLFRGGNNQPQH
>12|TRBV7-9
ASSLNSPNEKLF
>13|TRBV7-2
ASSLDGQGAQTQY
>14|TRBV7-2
ASSLGGAGVGDTQY
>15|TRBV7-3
ASSPRGGNSGSTEQF
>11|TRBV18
ASSPLNSYEQY